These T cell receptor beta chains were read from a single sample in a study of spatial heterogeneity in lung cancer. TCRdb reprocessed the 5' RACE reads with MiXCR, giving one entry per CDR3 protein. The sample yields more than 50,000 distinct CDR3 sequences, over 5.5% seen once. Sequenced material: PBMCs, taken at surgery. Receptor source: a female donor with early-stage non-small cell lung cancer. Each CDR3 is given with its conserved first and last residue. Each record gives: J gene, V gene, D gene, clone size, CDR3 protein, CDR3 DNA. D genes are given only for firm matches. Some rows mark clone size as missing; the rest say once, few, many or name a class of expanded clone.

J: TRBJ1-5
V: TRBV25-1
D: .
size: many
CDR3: CASTPRRVEGVRNQPQHF
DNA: TGTGCCAGTACCCCCCGACGGGTCGAGGGCGTCCGCAATCAGCCCCAGCATTTT

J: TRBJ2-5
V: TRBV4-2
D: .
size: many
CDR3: CASSQRTGRQETQYF
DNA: TGTGCCAGCAGCCAAAGAACGGGGAGACAAGAGACCCAGTACTTC

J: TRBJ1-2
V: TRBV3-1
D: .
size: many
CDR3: CASSNYRDPLYGYTF
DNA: TGTGCCAGCAGTAACTACAGGGATCCCCTCTATGGCTACACCTTC

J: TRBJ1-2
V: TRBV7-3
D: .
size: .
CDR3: CASSPGAPGPRYGYTF
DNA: TGTGCCAGCAGCCCCGGGGCTCCGGGGCCCCGCTATGGCTACACCTTC

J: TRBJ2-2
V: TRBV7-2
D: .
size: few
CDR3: CASSSDPRTGELFF
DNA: TGTGCCAGCAGCAGCGACCCCCGGACCGGGGAGCTGTTTTTT

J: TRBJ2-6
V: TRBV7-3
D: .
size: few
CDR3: CASSLGGISGANVLTF
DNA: TGTGCCAGCAGCTTAGGCGGAATCTCTGGGGCCAACGTCCTGACTTTC

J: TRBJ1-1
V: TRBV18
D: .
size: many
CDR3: CASSMNTEAFF
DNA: TGTGCCAGCTCAATGAACACTGAAGCTTTCTTT

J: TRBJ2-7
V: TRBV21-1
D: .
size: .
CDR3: CASRPDGAYEQYF
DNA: TGTGCCAGCAGACCAGACGGAGCCTACGAGCAGTACTTC

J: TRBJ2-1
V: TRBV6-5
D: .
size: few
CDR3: CATQGTWDEQFF
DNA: TGTGCCACCCAGGGGACTTGGGATGAGCAGTTCTTC

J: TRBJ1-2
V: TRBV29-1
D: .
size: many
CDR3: CSVELEEPYGYTF
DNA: TGCAGCGTTGAACTGGAGGAGCCCTATGGCTACACCTTC

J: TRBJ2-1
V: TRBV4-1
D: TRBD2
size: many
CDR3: CASSQEYSGGARNEQFF
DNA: TGCGCCAGCAGCCAAGAGTATAGCGGGGGGGCCCGCAATGAGCAGTTCTTC

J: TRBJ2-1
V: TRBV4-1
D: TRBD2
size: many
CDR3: CATRPLAGGGEQFF
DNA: TGCGCCACCAGACCACTAGCGGGGGGAGGTGAGCAGTTCTTC

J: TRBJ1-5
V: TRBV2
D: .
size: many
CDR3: CASSEGGWNQPQHF
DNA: TGTGCCAGCAGTGAAGGGGGCTGGAATCAGCCCCAGCATTTT

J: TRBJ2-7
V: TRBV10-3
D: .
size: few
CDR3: CAISDPRGGSYEQYF
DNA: TGTGCCATCAGTGACCCCAGGGGTGGGTCCTACGAGCAGTACTTC

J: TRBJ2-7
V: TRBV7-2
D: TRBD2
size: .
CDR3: CASSLTSGGHEQYF
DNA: TGTGCCAGCAGCCTCACTAGCGGGGGCCACGAGCAGTACTTC

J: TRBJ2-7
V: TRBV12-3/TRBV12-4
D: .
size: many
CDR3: CASSRDGPYEQYF
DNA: TGTGCCAGCAGCCGCGACGGCCCCTACGAGCAGTACTTC

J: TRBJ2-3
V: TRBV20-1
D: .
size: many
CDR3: CSASWAGTGTDTQYF
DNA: TGCAGTGCTAGTTGGGCGGGGACGGGCACAGATACGCAGTATTTT

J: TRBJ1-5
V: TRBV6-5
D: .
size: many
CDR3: CASSLTFTGRDQPQHF
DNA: TGTGCCAGCAGTTTAACATTCACAGGGCGCGATCAGCCCCAGCATTTT

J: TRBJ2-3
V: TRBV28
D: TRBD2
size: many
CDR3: CASSPGGARTDTQYF
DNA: TGTGCCAGCAGTCCCGGGGGGGCGAGGACAGATACGCAGTATTTT

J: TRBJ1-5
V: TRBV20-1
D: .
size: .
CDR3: CSARPFGDNQPQHF
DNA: TGCAGTGCTAGGCCGTTTGGTGATAATCAGCCCCAGCATTTT

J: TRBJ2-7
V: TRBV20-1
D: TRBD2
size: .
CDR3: CRRDRGGAHEQYF
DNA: TGCAGGAGAGATCGCGGGGGGGCCCACGAGCAGTACTTC